One sample yielded the 5 T cell receptor beta chains listed below, sequenced in a study of identical twins. TCRdb itself ran the 5' RACE reads through MiXCR, one entry per CDR3 protein. The table lists under 500,000 distinct CDR3 sequences, roughly an eighth of them singletons. This sample was also put to use in a study of yellow fever vaccine responses in identical twins.

The sequenced sample consisted of CD4+ T cells sorted from blood. Source of these receptors: a woman under 30 in good health.

This clonotype has just a few counts. In DNA, the CDR3 is TGTGCCAGCAGCCTGGGAGTATCGGACACCGGGGAGCTGTTTTTT. This gives the protein CASSLGVSDTGELFF. The chain employs TRBV7-6 and TRBJ2-2, with a possible D match to TRBD2 (5 bases). CDR3 length: 15 amino acids. Germline-derived CDR1 and CDR2 are SGHVS and FNYEAQ. The V end was cut by 5 bases, the J end by 3 bases, with 13 bases between.

The chain uses TRBV3-1 and TRBJ2-3, with TRBD2 as a possible D gene (6 bases). This CDR3 is built from 15 residues. The V gene's germline CDR1 is LGHDT and CDR2 YNNKEL (reference sequence). V lost 1 base and J lost 4, with 12 bases in between. Written as DNA, the CDR3 is TGTGCCAGCAGCCAAGGCGGGGTGAGGTCAGATACGCAGTATTTT. It specifies CASSQGGVRSDTQYF.

A few counts support this clonotype. The chain links TRBV6-1 to TRBJ2-1; 10 nucleotides agree with TRBD1. After removal of 6 bases from V and 12 bases from J, the junction contained 11 bases not matched to a gene. This CDR3 region has 14 residues. Germline V gene data show CDR1 as MNHNS and CDR2 as SASEGT. CDR3 DNA: TGTGCCAGCAGGCCGGGGACAGGGGTAGTGAGGCAGTTCTTC. The encoded protein is CASRPGTGVVRQFF.

This clonotype was detected a few times. This sequence joins TRBV6-6 and TRBJ2-1; maybe TRBD2 (6 bases). The germline gives CDR1 MNHNY, CDR2 SVGAGI (reference sequence). V lost 6 bases, J lost 12 bases, and 9 bases lay in between. The CDR3 totals 10 residues. As DNA, the CDR3 is TGTGCCAGCAGGGGGGGTCTGCAGTTCTTC. Translation gives CASRGGLQFF.

This clonotype was detected only a few times. The J gene is TRBJ1-5, the V gene TRBV5-1; a weak D match, TRBD1 (6 bases). The germline CDR1 and CDR2 sequences are SGHRS and YFSETQ. V was trimmed by 7 bases and J by 2 bases, leaving 13 bases between them. This CDR3 spans 14 amino acids. Here the CDR3 reads CASAEGGGNQPQHF. The DNA for the CDR3 is TGCGCCAGCGCCGAGGGGGGGGGCAATCAGCCCCAGCATTTT.